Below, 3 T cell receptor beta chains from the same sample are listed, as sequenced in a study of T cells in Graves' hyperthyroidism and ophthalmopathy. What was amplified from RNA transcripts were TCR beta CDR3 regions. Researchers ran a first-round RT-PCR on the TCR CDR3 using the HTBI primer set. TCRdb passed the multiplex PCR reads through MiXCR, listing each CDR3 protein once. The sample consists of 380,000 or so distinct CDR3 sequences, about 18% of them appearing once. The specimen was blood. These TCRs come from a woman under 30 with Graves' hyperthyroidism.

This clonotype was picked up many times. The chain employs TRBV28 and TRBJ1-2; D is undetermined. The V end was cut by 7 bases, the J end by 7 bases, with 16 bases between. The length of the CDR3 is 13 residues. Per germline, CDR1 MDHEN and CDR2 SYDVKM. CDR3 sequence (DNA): TGTGCCAGCATTGGGGAAAAGGAGAGTGGCTACACCTTC. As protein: CASIGEKESGYTF.

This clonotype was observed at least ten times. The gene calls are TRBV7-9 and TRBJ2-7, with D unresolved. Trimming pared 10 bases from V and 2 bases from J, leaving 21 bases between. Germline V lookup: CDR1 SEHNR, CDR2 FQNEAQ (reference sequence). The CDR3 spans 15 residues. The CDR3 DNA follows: TGTGCCATCCCGCACCCGAATAGGATGGCCTACGAGCAGTACTTC. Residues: CAIPHPNRMAYEQYF. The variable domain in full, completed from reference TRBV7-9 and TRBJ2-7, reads DTGVSQNPRHKITKRGQNVTFRCDPISEHNRLYWYRQTLGQGPEFLTYFQNEAQLEKSRLLSDRFSAERPKGSFSTLEIQRTEQGDSAMYLCAIPHPNRMAYEQYFGPGTRLTVT.

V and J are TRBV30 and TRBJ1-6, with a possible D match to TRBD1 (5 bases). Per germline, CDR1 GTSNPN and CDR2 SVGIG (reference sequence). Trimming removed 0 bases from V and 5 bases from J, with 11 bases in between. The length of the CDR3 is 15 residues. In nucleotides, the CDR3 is TGTGCCTGGAGTGTACAGGCGGCTGATAATTCACCCCTCCACTTT. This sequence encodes CAWSVQAADNSPLHF.